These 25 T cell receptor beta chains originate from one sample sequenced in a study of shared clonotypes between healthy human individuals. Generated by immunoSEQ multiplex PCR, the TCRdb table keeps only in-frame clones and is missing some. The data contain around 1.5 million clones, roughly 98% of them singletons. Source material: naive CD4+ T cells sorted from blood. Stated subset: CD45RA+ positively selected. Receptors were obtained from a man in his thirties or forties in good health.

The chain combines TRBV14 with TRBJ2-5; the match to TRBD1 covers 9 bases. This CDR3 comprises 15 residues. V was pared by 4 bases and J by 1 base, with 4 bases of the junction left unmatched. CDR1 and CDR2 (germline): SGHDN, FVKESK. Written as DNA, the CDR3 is TGTGCCAGCAGCCCCGGGACAGGGCCCCAAGAGACCCAGTACTTC. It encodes CASSPGTGPQETQYF.

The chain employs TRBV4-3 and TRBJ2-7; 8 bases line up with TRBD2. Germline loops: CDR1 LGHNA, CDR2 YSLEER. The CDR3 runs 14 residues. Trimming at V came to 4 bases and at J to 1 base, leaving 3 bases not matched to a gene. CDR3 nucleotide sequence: TGCGCCAGCAGCCCAGAGCGGGGGTCCTACGAGCAGTACTTC. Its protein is CASSPERGSYEQYF.

CDR3 in amino acids: CASSFDRVVTNYGYTF. The CDR3 nucleotides read TGTGCCAGCAGCTTCGACAGGGTGGTAACTAACTATGGCTACACCTTC. This chain joins TRBV7-9 and TRBJ1-2; 7 bases map to TRBD1. Germline V gene lookup returns CDR1 SEHNR and CDR2 FQNEAQ (reference sequence). The CDR3 is 16 amino acids. V shed 3 bases and J 0 bases; nucleotides not matched to a gene: 7.

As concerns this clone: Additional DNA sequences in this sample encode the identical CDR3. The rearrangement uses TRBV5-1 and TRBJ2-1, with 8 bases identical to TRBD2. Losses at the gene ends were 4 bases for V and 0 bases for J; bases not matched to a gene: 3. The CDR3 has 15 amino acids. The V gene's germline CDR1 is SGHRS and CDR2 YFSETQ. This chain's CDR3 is CASSRTSGSYNEQFF. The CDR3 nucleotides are TGCGCCAGCAGCCGTACTAGCGGCTCCTACAATGAGCAGTTCTTC.

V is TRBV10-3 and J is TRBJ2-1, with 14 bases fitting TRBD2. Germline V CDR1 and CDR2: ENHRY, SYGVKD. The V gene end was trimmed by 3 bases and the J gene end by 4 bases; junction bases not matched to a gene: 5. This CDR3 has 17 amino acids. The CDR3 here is CAISEGLAGGHYNEQFF. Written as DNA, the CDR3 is TGTGCCATCAGTGAAGGACTAGCGGGAGGCCATTACAATGAGCAGTTCTTC.

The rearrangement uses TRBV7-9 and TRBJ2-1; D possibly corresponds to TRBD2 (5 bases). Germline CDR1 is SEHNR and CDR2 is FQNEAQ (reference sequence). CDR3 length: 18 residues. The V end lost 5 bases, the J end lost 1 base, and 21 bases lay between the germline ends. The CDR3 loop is CASSPLSSLALSYNEQFF. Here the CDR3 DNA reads TGTGCCAGCAGCCCCCTGTCCTCGCTAGCCCTATCCTACAATGAGCAGTTCTTC.

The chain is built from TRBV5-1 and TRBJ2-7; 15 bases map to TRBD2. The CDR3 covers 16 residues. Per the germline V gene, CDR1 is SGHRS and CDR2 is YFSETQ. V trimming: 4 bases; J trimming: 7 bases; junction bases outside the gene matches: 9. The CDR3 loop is CASSGPGLAGGTEQYF. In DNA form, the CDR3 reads TGCGCCAGCAGCGGACCGGGACTAGCGGGAGGAACTGAGCAGTACTTC.

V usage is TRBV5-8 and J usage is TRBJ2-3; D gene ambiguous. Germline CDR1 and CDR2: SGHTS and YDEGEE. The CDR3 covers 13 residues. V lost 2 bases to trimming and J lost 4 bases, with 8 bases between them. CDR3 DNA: TGTGCCAGCAGCTTCCCCTTCCCAGATACGCAGTATTTT. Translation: CASSFPFPDTQYF.

In DNA form, the CDR3 reads TGTGCCAGCAGTGCGCCAGGGACTAATGAAAAACTGTTTTTT. The encoded protein is CASSAPGTNEKLFF. The chain links TRBV25-1 to TRBJ1-4, with D possibly being TRBD1 (5 bases). Germline V gives CDR1 MGHDK, CDR2 SYGVNS. The CDR3 is made up of 14 amino acids. Trimming cost V 4 bases and J 2 bases, with 8 bases left between them.

The CDR3 loop reads CASRAPGSILNNEQFF. CDR3 DNA sequence: TGTGCCAGCAGAGCCCCGGGGTCAATACTTAACAATGAGCAGTTCTTC. The rearrangement uses TRBV7-2 and TRBJ2-1, with D perhaps TRBD2 (5 bases). CDR1 and CDR2 (germline): SGHTA, FQGNSA. V was shortened by 6 bases and J by 5 bases, with 20 bases between the two germline ends. The CDR3 spans 16 residues.

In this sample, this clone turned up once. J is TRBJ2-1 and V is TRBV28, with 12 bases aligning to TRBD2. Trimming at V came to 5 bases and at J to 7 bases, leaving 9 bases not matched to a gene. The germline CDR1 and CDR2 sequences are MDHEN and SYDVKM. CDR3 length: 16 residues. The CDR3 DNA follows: TGTGCCAGCAGTGAGGGGCCCGGACTAGCGGGAAATGAGCAGTTCTTC. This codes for CASSEGPGLAGNEQFF.

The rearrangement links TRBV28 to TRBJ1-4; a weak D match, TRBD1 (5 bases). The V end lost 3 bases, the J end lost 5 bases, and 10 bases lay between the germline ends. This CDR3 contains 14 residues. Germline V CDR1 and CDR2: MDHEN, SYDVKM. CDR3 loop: CASSFLGPNEKLFF. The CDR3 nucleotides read TGTGCCAGCAGTTTCTTGGGGCCCAATGAAAAACTGTTTTTT. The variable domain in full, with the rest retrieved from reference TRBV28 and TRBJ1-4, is DVKVTQSSRYLVKRTGEKVFLECVQDMDHENMFWYRQDPGLGLRLIYFSYDVKMKEKGDIPEGYSVSREKKERFSLILESASTNQTSMYLCASSFLGPNEKLFFGSGTQLSVL.

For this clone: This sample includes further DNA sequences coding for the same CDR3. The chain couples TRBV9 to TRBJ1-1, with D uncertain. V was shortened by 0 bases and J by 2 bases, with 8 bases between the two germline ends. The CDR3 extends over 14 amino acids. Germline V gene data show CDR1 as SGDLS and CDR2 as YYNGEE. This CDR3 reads CASSVVTGNTEAFF. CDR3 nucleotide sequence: TGTGCCAGCAGCGTAGTCACGGGAAACACTGAAGCTTTCTTT.

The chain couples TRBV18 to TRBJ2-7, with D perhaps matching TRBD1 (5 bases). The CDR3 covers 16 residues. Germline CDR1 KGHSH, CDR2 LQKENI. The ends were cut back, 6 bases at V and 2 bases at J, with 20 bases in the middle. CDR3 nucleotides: TGTGCCAGCTCCGCCCTTCGAGGAGTGACAGCCTACGAGCAGTACTTC. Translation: CASSALRGVTAYEQYF.

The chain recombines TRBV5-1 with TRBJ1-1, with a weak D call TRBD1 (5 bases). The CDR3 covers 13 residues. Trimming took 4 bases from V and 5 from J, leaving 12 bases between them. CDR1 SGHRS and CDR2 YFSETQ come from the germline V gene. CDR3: CASSPGLATEAFF. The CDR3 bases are TGCGCCAGCAGCCCGGGACTAGCGACTGAAGCTTTCTTT. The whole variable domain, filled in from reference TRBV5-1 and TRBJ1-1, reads KAGVTQTPRYLIKTRGQQVTLSCSPISGHRSVSWYQQTPGQGLQFLFEYFSETQRNKGNFPGRFSGRQFSNSRSEMNVSTLELGDSALYLCASSPGLATEAFFGQGTRLTVV.

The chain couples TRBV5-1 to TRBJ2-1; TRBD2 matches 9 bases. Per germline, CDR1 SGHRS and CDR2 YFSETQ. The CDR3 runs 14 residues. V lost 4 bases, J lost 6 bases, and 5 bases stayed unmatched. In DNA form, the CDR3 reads TGCGCCAGCAGCCCGGGACTAGCCCTCAATGAGCAGTTCTTC. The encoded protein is CASSPGLALNEQFF. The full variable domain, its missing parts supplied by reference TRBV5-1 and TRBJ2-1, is KAGVTQTPRYLIKTRGQQVTLSCSPISGHRSVSWYQQTPGQGLQFLFEYFSETQRNKGNFPGRFSGRQFSNSRSEMNVSTLELGDSALYLCASSPGLALNEQFFGPGTRLTVL.

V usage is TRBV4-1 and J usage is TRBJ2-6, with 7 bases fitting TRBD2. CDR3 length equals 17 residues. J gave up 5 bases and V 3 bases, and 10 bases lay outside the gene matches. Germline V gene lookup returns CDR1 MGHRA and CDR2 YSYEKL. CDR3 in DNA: TGCGCCAGCAGCCACCTAGGGGAGGGCATAAGGGCCAACGTCCTGACTTTC. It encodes CASSHLGEGIRANVLTF.

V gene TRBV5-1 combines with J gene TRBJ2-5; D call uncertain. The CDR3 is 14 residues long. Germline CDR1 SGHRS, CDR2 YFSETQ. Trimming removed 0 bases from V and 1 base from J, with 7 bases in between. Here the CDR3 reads CASSLGKIQETQYF. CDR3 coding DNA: TGCGCCAGCAGCTTGGGCAAAATCCAAGAGACCCAGTACTTC.

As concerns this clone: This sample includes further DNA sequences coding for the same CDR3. Written as DNA, the CDR3 is TGTGCCAGCAGCGTAGCGACAGGGAACACCGGGGAGCTGTTTTTT. Protein: CASSVATGNTGELFF. The rearrangement links TRBV9 to TRBJ2-2; D perhaps matches TRBD1 (6 bases). The CDR3 contains 15 residues. V gave up 0 bases and J gave up 1 base, with 7 bases separating them. Looked up from germline, CDR1 is SGDLS and CDR2 is YYNGEE.

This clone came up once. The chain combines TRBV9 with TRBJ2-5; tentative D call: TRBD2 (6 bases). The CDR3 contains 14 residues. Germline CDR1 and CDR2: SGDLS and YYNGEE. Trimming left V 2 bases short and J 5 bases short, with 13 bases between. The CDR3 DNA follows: TGTGCCAGCAGCGTTGTGGGAGGAATCGAGACCCAGTACTTC. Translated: CASSVVGGIETQYF.

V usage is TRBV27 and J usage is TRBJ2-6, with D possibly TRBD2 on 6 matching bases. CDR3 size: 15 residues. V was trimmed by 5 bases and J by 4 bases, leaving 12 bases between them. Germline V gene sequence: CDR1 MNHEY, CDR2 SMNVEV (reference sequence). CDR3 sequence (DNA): TGTGCCAGCAGTAAACTAGCATCAGGGGCCAACGTCCTGACTTTC. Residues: CASSKLASGANVLTF.

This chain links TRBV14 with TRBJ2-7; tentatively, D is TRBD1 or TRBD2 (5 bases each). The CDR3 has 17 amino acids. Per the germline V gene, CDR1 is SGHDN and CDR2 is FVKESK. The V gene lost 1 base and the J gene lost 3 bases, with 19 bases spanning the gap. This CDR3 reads CASSQGGPTWGYYEQYF. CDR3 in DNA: TGTGCCAGCAGCCAAGGCGGACCCACCTGGGGGTACTACGAGCAGTACTTC.

The CDR3 DNA is TGTGCCAGCTCACTCCTACAGGGGGCGAGTAATGAGCAGTTCTTC. Its translation is CASSLLQGASNEQFF. The genes are TRBV18 and TRBJ2-1; 9 bases align to TRBD1. Germline assignment: CDR1 KGHSH and CDR2 LQKENI. J lost 7 bases, V lost 4 bases, and 8 bases had no gene match. The CDR3 covers 15 residues.

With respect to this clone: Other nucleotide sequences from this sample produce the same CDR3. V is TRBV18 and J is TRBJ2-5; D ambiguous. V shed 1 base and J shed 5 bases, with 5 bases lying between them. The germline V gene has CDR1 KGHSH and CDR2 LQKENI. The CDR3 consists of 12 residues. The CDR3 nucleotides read TGTGCCAGCTCACCACAGGGCGAGACCCAGTACTTC. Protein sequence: CASSPQGETQYF.

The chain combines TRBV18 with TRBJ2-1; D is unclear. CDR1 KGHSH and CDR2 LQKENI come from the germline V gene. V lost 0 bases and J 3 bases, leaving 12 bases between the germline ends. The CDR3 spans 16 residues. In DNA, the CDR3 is TGTGCCAGCTCACCACCTGACGGAATCATCTACAATGAGCAGTTCTTC. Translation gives CASSPPDGIIYNEQFF.